This paragraph covers one T cell receptor (beta chain) sequence. Its target antigen remains unknown. Base qualities are missing; no much larger clone stands one base away. CD8 naive samples consisted of CD45RO-negative cells that were positively selected for CCR7, yielding a CD45RA+CCR7+ population without TemRA cells. Donors were healthy HIV-negative adults with no recently reported acute infections or vaccinations. Only Caucasian adults living in Nashville, Tennessee, USA were represented among the donors. Blood was obtained by leukapheresis, after which PBMCs were separated by Ficoll-Histopaque density gradient centrifugation and cryopreserved in liquid nitrogen vapor phase. Purity and quantity of every magnetically sorted T cell population were checked by analytical flow cytometry. Each sorted fraction had its genomic DNA isolated and then quantified by UV absorbance on a Nanodrop 2000c. The data belong to a study of shared clonotypes between healthy human individuals (dated by TCRdb to between 2020 and 2021). As for the study more broadly: Three men and two women, aged 18 to 49 years, made up the cohort. For each donor, three plates each were used for CD4 naive and CD4 memory, two plates were used for CD8 naive, and one plate was used for CD8 memory. The study deeply sequenced blood TCR repertoires of several healthy adults to estimate repertoire size and the extent of clonotype sharing between individuals. To increase sequencing depth and limit assay-specific biases, different laboratories used diverse techniques to prepare libraries and sequence TCR repertoires. Between about 0.94 and 8.9 billion PBMCs per donor were obtained by leukapheresis.

Trimming takes 4 bases off V and 1 base off J; junction bases not matched to a gene: 5. CDR1 SGHDT and CDR2 YYEEEE were looked up in the germline V gene. The CDR3 runs 14 amino acids, cysteine and phenylalanine included. The kept DNA is CDR3 alone, 42 bases in frame from the first base. TCR CDR3 regions were amplified from genomic DNA by multiplex PCR using the deep immunoSEQ assay. Extracted genomic DNA from each cell subset was distributed evenly across all wells of several immunoSEQ 96-well plates, and each plate was treated as a replicate. For sorted subsets, each replicate PCR was loaded with 200 ng genomic DNA, equivalent to about 30,000 T cell genomes. Purified libraries were measured with a Qubit 3.0 fluorometer, size-checked on a Bioanalyzer 2100, and measured again with the KAPA Library Quantification kit. Every immunoSEQ 96-well plate was sequenced on a separate single-read 150-cycle Illumina NextSeq 550 flow cell. Per the original workflow: Because the immunoSEQ output included only junctional sequences and no quality scores, the filtering could not be the same as the filtering used for full-length reads. Sequences were annotated with PyIR, a Python wrapper for IgBLAST v1.9, and V/J genes and CDR3 were assigned using IMGT germline references. Reads were removed for weak V/J assignments (E-value above 1e-6), missing CDR3, stop codons, out-of-frame junctions, or ambiguous translated residues. V3J clonotypes were defined as sequences sharing the same inferred V gene, J gene, and CDR3 amino acid sequence. To compute the percentage overlap between repertoires, the number of shared unique clonotypes was divided by the size of the smaller repertoire. Three approaches were used to assess repertoire richness: RTK rarefaction, the Chao1 estimator, and Recon v2.1 estimates of unobserved clonotypes. Generation probabilities were computed with OLGA for all TCRbeta clonotypes obtained by the gDNA method from a handful of donors. TCRdb provides this immuneACCESS table in a form limited to in-frame rearrangements. Some clones are lacking; in checked studies, under half of them reflect an unresolved V gene, and why the rest are absent is not known. V, J and clone size are those of that table, while D and trimming were read from the DNA. The sample includes about 2 million clones, with approximately 94% observed a single time. The biggest ten clones account for less than 1.5% of the sample.

The investigation overall reported the following: Even with the large sequencing depth, rarefaction of the sorted-subset datasets indicated that sequencing was incomplete. Estimated clonotype richness was generally larger for naive than for memory subsets. When four donors were compared, the shared fraction of clonotypes was around 5% for naive CD4, roughly 3.3% for naive CD8, 2% to 2.5% for memory CD4, and under 0.5% for memory CD8. The genetic and exposure-history diversity represented was limited by the small number of donors. Based on pairwise subsampling, the degree of clonotype sharing among donors was expected to be affected by sequencing depth. Clonotypes shared by all four sorted-subset donors showed higher generation probabilities than non-shared clonotypes. Only blood was sampled, and tissue TCR repertoires likely differ from those in blood.

This TCR was sampled from a man younger than 35 in good health. In this chain, TRBV5-6 is recombined with TRBJ2-7; 7 junctional bases match TRBD1. Input material: naive CD8+ T cells sorted from blood. What this sample's cell subset or site label stands for: CD45RA+CCR7+. The nucleotides are TGTGCCAGCAGCCCCGACAGGGATTCCTACGAGCAGTACTTC. Its amino acids are CASSPDRDSYEQYF.